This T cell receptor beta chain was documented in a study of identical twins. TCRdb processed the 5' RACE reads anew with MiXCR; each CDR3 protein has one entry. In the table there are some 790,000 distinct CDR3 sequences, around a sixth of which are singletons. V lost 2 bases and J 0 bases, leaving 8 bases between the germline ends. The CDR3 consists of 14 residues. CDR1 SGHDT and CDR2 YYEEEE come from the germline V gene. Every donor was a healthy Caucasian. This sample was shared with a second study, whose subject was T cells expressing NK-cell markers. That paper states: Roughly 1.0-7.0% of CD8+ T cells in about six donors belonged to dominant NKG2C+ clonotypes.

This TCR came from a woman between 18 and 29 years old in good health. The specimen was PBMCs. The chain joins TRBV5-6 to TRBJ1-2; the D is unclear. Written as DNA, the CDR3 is TGTGCCAGCAGCTTAGGGTCTTCTAACTATGGCTACACCTTC. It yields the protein CASSLGSSNYGYTF. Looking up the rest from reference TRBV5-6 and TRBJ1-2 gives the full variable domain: DAGVTQSPTHLIKTRGQQVTLRCSPKSGHDTVSWYQQALGQGPQFIFQYYEEEERQRGNFPDRFSGHQFPNYSSELNVNALLLGDSALYLCASSLGSSNYGYTFGSGTRLTVV.